This T cell receptor beta chain was documented in a study of T cell changes during pregnancy in multiple sclerosis. The table came from immunoSEQ multiplex PCR; TCRdb's copy has only in-frame clones and leaves some out. This table has tens of thousands of clones, roughly 93% appearing once. There are 14 residues in the CDR3. V gave up 1 base and J gave up 3 bases, with 10 bases separating them. Germline V gene sequence: CDR1 SEHNR, CDR2 FQNEAQ (reference sequence). The chain links TRBV7-9 to TRBJ2-7; D may be TRBD2 (7 bases). The source was peripheral blood, collected in the third trimester of pregnancy. The receptor comes from a female donor with multiple sclerosis, enrolled in a pregnancy study. The CDR3: CASSLGGGIYEQYF. For the CDR3, the DNA is TGTGCCAGCAGCTTAGGGGGGGGCATCTACGAGCAGTACTTC.